The clone carrying this TCR beta chain was observed a few times. Its antigen is as yet unknown. CDR3 length: 16 amino acids. Germline V lookup: CDR1 SNHLY, CDR2 FYNNEI. V dropped 1 base and J dropped 2 bases, with 12 bases sitting between them. The data belong to a study of cytomegalovirus exposure and HLA in healthy donors. Turning to the study itself: It was reported in a later analysis that the 120 validation repertoires used the same platform as the roughly 670 first-cohort repertoires.

Repertoires were generated with immunoSEQ multiplex PCR, while TCRdb's copy carries only in-frame clones and drops some. Of 110,000 or so clones in the sample, about 85% were seen once. The study, taken as a whole, reports: There were a few CMV-associated chains whose specificity for CMV antigens was confirmed in vitro. It was found in a later analysis that first-cohort TCR clusters tended to co-occur in the approximately 130 validation repertoires. Despite most TCR sequences being rare, some public TCRs occurred in many donors.

Source material: PBMCs. The chain links TRBV2 to TRBJ1-5; D is possibly TRBD1 (5 bases). This receptor was identified in a woman aged 18 to 35 in good health and CMV-seropositive. This chain's CDR3 is CASSEGRPGGNQPQHF. The CDR3 bases are TGTGCCAGCAGTGAAGGTCGGCCGGGGGGCAATCAGCCCCAGCATTTT.